A selection of T cell receptor beta chains follows, all from one sample in a study of blood T cells in healthy people across ages. One entry per CDR3 protein results from TCRdb running MiXCR on the 5' RACE reads. The table shows about 730,000 distinct CDR3 sequences, with roughly two fifths occurring only once. Sequenced material: blood. The receptors stem from a woman in her sixties or seventies in good health. The CDR3 runs from the conserved cysteine through the conserved F or W. A D gene is named only where the DNA matches it firmly. Part of the rows lack a size; the others show once, few, many or a class for expanded clones.

V gene: TRBV6-5; J gene: TRBJ2-7; D gene: NA; clone size: once; CDR3 protein: CASSYNPRDEQYF; CDR3 DNA: TGTGCCAGCAGTTACAACCCCCGGGACGAGCAGTACTTC
V gene: TRBV10-3; J gene: TRBJ2-3; D gene: TRBD1; clone size: NA; CDR3 protein: CAISAVGQATDTQYF; CDR3 DNA: TGTGCCATCAGCGCCGTTGGACAGGCGACAGATACGCAGTATTTT
V gene: TRBV7-6; J gene: TRBJ2-2; D gene: NA; clone size: NA; CDR3 protein: CASSLNGNTGELFF; CDR3 DNA: TGTGCCAGCAGCTTAAACGGGAACACCGGGGAGCTGTTTTTT
V gene: TRBV6-1; J gene: TRBJ2-5; D gene: NA; clone size: NA; CDR3 protein: CASSPYQTGETQYF; CDR3 DNA: TGTGCCAGCAGCCCCTACCAAACAGGGGAGACCCAGTACTTC
V gene: TRBV11-2; J gene: TRBJ2-3; D gene: TRBD1; clone size: few; CDR3 protein: CASSLRGSAQGGTDTQYF; CDR3 DNA: TGTGCCAGCAGCTTAAGGGGGTCCGCCCAGGGGGGCACAGATACGCAGTATTTT
V gene: TRBV12-3/TRBV12-4; J gene: TRBJ2-7; D gene: TRBD1; clone size: many; CDR3 protein: CASSSRQGSYEQYF; CDR3 DNA: TGTGCCAGCAGTTCCCGACAGGGATCCTACGAGCAGTACTTC
V gene: TRBV6-2/TRBV6-3; J gene: TRBJ2-7; D gene: TRBD2; clone size: NA; CDR3 protein: CASSFRLAGSSEQYF; CDR3 DNA: TGTGCCAGCAGTTTCCGACTAGCGGGGTCGAGCGAGCAGTACTTC
V gene: TRBV7-9; J gene: TRBJ1-1; D gene: NA; clone size: NA; CDR3 protein: CASSITSLNTEAFF; CDR3 DNA: TGTGCCAGCAGCATTACCAGCCTGAACACTGAAGCTTTCTTT
V gene: TRBV10-3; J gene: TRBJ1-4; D gene: TRBD1; clone size: NA; CDR3 protein: CAISHATGEGNEKLFF; CDR3 DNA: TGTGCCATCAGTCACGCAACAGGGGAAGGGAATGAAAAACTGTTTTTT
V gene: TRBV18; J gene: TRBJ2-3; D gene: NA; clone size: few; CDR3 protein: CASSPSTGTDTQYF; CDR3 DNA: TGTGCCAGCTCACCTTCCACCGGCACAGATACGCAGTATTTT
V gene: TRBV7-9; J gene: TRBJ1-2; D gene: NA; clone size: NA; CDR3 protein: CASSHVDLLYGYTF; CDR3 DNA: TGTGCCAGCAGCCACGTAGACCTATTGTATGGCTACACCTTC
V gene: TRBV29-1; J gene: TRBJ2-7; D gene: NA; clone size: NA; CDR3 protein: CSVGSGASYNEQYF; CDR3 DNA: TGCAGCGTTGGATCCGGGGCATCCTACAATGAGCAGTACTTC
V gene: TRBV18; J gene: TRBJ2-5; D gene: TRBD1; clone size: NA; CDR3 protein: CASSPRAGGSLLEQYF; CDR3 DNA: TGTGCCAGCTCACCTAGGGCAGGGGGCTCTCTTTTGGAGCAGTACTTC
V gene: TRBV4-2; J gene: TRBJ1-2; D gene: NA; clone size: NA; CDR3 protein: CASSQDPGIYGYTF; CDR3 DNA: TGTGCCAGCAGCCAAGATCCGGGCATCTATGGCTACACCTTC
V gene: TRBV20-1; J gene: TRBJ2-5; D gene: NA; clone size: NA; CDR3 protein: CSASGGQGSSLGTQYF; CDR3 DNA: TGCAGTGCTAGCGGGGGTCAGGGGTCGAGTCTTGGGACCCAGTACTTC
V gene: TRBV21-1; J gene: TRBJ2-3; D gene: NA; clone size: NA; CDR3 protein: CASSPRDRGLTDTQYF; CDR3 DNA: TGTGCCAGCAGCCCCCGGGACAGGGGGCTCACAGATACGCAGTATTTT
V gene: TRBV6-4; J gene: TRBJ2-1; D gene: TRBD2; clone size: NA; CDR3 protein: CASSLTTSGNEQFF; CDR3 DNA: TGTGCCAGCAGTCTTACGACTAGCGGGAATGAGCAGTTCTTC
V gene: TRBV7-3; J gene: TRBJ2-3; D gene: TRBD2; clone size: few; CDR3 protein: CASSPQPSGSGGDTQYF; CDR3 DNA: TGTGCCAGCAGCCCACAACCAAGCGGGAGTGGAGGAGATACGCAGTATTTT
V gene: TRBV20-1; J gene: TRBJ1-6; D gene: NA; clone size: few; CDR3 protein: CSARWRSMNNSPLHF; CDR3 DNA: TGCAGTGCTAGATGGAGGTCAATGAATAATTCACCCCTCCACTTT
V gene: TRBV3-1; J gene: TRBJ2-1; D gene: TRBD2; clone size: NA; CDR3 protein: CASTTTTSGGVRQFF; CDR3 DNA: TGTGCCAGCACCACAACCACTAGCGGGGGGGTGCGGCAGTTCTTC
V gene: TRBV15; J gene: TRBJ2-5; D gene: TRBD2; clone size: NA; CDR3 protein: CATSSPPGTSGSGETQYF; CDR3 DNA: TGTGCCACCAGCAGCCCCCCGGGGACTAGCGGGAGTGGAGAGACCCAGTACTTC
V gene: TRBV7-9; J gene: TRBJ2-3; D gene: TRBD1; clone size: NA; CDR3 protein: CASSTSTGQLTDTQYF; CDR3 DNA: TGTGCCAGCAGCACAAGCACGGGACAGCTCACAGATACGCAGTATTTT
V gene: TRBV12-3/TRBV12-4; J gene: TRBJ2-7; D gene: TRBD1; clone size: NA; CDR3 protein: CASSLIQGRDEQYF; CDR3 DNA: TGTGCCAGCAGTTTAATACAGGGGAGAGATGAGCAGTACTTC
V gene: TRBV20-1; J gene: TRBJ2-1; D gene: NA; clone size: few; CDR3 protein: CSATGDEQFF; CDR3 DNA: TGCAGTGCTACCGGAGATGAGCAGTTCTTC
V gene: TRBV6-2/TRBV6-3; J gene: TRBJ2-7; D gene: NA; clone size: few; CDR3 protein: CASSYIVTSRYSYEQYF; CDR3 DNA: TGTGCCAGCAGTTACATTGTTACGAGTCGATACTCCTACGAGCAGTACTTC
V gene: TRBV27; J gene: TRBJ2-1; D gene: NA; clone size: NA; CDR3 protein: CASSPAGATGDEQFF; CDR3 DNA: TGTGCCAGCAGCCCCGCAGGGGCGACGGGGGATGAGCAGTTCTTC
V gene: TRBV3-1; J gene: TRBJ1-5; D gene: NA; clone size: NA; CDR3 protein: CASSQRGQPQHF; CDR3 DNA: TGTGCCAGCAGCCAACGGGGCCAGCCCCAGCATTTT
V gene: TRBV5-1; J gene: TRBJ2-7; D gene: TRBD1; clone size: NA; CDR3 protein: CASASGGGYEQYF; CDR3 DNA: TGCGCCAGTGCTTCAGGGGGTGGCTACGAGCAGTACTTC
V gene: TRBV12-3/TRBV12-4; J gene: TRBJ1-4; D gene: NA; clone size: many; CDR3 protein: CASSRRQSSTNEKLFF; CDR3 DNA: TGTGCCAGCAGCCGACGTCAGTCGTCAACTAATGAAAAACTGTTTTTT
V gene: TRBV28; J gene: TRBJ2-7; D gene: NA; clone size: few; CDR3 protein: CASSPRHLSYEQYF; CDR3 DNA: TGTGCCAGCAGTCCCAGACACCTCTCCTACGAGCAGTACTTC